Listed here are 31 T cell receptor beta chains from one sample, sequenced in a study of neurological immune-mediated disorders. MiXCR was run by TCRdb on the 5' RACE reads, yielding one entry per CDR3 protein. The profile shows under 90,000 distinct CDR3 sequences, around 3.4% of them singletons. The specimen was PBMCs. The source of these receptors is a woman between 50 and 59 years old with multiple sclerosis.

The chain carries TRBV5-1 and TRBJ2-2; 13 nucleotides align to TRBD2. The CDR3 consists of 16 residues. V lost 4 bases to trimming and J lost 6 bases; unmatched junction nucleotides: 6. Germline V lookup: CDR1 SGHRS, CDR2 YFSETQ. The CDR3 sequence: CASSTGLAGVSGELFF. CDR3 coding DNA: TGCGCCAGCAGCACCGGACTAGCGGGGGTATCCGGGGAGCTGTTTTTT.

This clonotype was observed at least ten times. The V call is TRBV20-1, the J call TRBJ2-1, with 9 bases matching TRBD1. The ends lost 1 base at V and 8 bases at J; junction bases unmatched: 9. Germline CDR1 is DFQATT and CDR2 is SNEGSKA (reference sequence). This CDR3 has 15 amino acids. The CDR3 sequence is CSARVGQGGKDEQFF. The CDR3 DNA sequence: TGCAGTGCTAGAGTGGGACAGGGAGGAAAGGATGAGCAGTTCTTC.

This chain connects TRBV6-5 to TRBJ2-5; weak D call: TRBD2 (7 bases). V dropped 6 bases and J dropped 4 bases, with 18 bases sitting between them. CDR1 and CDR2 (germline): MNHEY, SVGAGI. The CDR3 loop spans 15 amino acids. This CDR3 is CASRPRGAYGETQYF. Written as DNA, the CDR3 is TGTGCCAGCAGACCTCGGGGGGCCTATGGAGAGACCCAGTACTTC.

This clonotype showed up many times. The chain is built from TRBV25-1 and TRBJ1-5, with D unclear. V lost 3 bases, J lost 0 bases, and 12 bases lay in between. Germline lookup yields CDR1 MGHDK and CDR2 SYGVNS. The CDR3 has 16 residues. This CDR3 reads CASSEGKGNSNQPQHF. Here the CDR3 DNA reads TGTGCCAGCAGTGAGGGGAAGGGTAATAGCAATCAGCCCCAGCATTTT.

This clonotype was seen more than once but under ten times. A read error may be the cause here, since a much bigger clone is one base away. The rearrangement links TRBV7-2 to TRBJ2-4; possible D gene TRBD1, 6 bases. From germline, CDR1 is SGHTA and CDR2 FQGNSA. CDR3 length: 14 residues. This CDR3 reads CASSWDTSKKIQYF. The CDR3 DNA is TGTGCCAGCAGCTGGGACACCTCCAAAAAAATTCAGTACTTC.

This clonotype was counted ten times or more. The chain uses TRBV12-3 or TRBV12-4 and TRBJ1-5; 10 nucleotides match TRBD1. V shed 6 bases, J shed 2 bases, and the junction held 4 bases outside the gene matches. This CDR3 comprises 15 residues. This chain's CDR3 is CASRQGTGGNQPQHF. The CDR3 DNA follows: TGTGCCAGCAGGCAAGGGACAGGGGGCAATCAGCCCCAGCATTTT.

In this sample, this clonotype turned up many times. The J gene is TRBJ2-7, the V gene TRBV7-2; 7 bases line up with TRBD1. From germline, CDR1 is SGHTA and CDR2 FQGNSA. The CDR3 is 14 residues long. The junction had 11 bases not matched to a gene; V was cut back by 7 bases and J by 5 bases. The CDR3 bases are TGTGCCAGCACCCTTAGGGTACAGGGGCACGAGCAGTACTTC. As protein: CASTLRVQGHEQYF.

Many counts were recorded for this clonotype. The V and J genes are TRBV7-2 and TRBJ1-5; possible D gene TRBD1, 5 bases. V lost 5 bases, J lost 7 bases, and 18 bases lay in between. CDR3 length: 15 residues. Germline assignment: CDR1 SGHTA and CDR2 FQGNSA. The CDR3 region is CASSATGPPHQPQHF. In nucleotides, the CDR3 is TGTGCCAGCAGCGCCACGGGGCCCCCCCACCAGCCCCAGCATTTT.

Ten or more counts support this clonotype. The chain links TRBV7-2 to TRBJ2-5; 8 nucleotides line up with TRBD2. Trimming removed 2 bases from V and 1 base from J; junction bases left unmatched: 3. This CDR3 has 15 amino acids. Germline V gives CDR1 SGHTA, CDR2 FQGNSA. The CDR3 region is CASSLLGGAQETQYF. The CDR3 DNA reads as TGTGCCAGCAGCTTACTCGGGGGGGCCCAAGAGACCCAGTACTTC.

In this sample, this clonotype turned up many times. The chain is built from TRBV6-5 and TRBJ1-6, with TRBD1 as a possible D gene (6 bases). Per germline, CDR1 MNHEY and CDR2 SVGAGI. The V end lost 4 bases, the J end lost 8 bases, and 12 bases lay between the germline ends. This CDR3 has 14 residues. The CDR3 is CASSWRQEYSPLHF. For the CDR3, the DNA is TGTGCCAGCAGTTGGAGACAGGAGTATTCACCCCTCCACTTT.

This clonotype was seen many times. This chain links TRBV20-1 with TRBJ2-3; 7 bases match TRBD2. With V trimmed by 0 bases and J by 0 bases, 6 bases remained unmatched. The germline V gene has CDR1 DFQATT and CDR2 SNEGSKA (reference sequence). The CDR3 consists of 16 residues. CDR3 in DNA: TGCAGTGCTAGAGATCTGCGGGGGTCGAGCACAGATACGCAGTATTTT. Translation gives CSARDLRGSSTDTQYF.

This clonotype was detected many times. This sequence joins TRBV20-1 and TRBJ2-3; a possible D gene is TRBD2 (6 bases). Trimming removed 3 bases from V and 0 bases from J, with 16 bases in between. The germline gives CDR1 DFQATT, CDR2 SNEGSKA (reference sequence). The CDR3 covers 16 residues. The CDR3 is CSASRLAGLSTDTQYF. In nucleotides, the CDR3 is TGCAGTGCTAGCCGTTTGGCGGGGTTAAGCACAGATACGCAGTATTTT.

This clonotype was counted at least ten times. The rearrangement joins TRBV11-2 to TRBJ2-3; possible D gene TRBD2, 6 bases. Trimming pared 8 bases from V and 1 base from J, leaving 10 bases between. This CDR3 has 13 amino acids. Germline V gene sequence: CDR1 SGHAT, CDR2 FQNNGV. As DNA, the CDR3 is TGTGCCAGCCGGGGGAACCGCACAGATACGCAGTATTTT. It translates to CASRGNRTDTQYF.

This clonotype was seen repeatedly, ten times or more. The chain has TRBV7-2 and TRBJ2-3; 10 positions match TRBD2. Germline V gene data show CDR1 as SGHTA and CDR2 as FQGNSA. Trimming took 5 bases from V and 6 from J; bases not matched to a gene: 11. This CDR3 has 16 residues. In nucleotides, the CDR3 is TGTGCCAGCAGCCGCCCGGCTAGCGGGGGTAGGGATACGCAGTATTTT. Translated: CASSRPASGGRDTQYF.

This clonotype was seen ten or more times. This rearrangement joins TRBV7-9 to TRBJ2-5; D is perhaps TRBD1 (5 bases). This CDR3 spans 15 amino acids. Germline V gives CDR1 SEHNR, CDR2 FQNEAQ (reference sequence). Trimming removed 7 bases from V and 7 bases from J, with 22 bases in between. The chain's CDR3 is CASTSFQTEKGTQYF. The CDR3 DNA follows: TGTGCCAGCACCTCATTTCAGACAGAAAAAGGGACCCAGTACTTC.

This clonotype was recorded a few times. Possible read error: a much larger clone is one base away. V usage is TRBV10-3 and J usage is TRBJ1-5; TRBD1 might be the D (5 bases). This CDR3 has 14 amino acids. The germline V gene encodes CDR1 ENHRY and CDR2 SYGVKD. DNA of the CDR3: TGTGCCATCTCCGGGGGAGATAGCAATCAGCCCCAGAATTTT. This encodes CAISGGDSNQPQNF.

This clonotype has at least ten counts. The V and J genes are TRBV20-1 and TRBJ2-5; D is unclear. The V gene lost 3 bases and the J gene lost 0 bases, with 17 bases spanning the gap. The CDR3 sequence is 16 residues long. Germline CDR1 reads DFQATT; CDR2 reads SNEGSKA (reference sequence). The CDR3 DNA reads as TGCAGTGCTAGGGCTCTTCCCCTCGAGTACCAAGAGACCCAGTACTTC. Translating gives CSARALPLEYQETQYF.

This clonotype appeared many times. The CDR3 DNA is TGTGCCACCGGTTGGGGGGACAATGAGCAGTTCTTC. This translates into CATGWGDNEQFF. The genes are TRBV15 and TRBJ2-1, with a possible D match to TRBD2 (6 bases). The CDR3 totals 12 residues. Germline V lookup: CDR1 LNHNV, CDR2 YYDKDF (reference sequence). V gave up 8 bases and J gave up 5 bases, with 10 bases separating them.

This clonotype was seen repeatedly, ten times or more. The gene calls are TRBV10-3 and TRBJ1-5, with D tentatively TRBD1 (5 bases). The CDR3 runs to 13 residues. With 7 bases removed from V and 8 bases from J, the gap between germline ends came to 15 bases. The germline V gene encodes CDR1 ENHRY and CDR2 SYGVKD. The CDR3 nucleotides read TGTGCCATCATCCGAGCCAGGGCTGAGCCCCAGCATTTT. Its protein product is CAIIRARAEPQHF.

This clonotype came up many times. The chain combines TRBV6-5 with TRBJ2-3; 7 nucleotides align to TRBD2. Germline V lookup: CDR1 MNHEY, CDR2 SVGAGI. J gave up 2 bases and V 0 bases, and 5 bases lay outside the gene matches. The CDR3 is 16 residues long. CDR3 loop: CASSYSASGLTDTQYF. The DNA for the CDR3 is TGTGCCAGCAGTTACTCGGCTAGCGGACTCACAGATACGCAGTATTTT.

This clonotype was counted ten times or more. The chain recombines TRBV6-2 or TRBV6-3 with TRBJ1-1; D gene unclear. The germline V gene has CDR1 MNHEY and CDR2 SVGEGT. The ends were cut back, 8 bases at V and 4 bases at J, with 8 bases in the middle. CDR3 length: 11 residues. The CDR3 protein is CASSRSTEAFF. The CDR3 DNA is TGTGCCAGCTCCAGGAGCACTGAAGCTTTCTTT.

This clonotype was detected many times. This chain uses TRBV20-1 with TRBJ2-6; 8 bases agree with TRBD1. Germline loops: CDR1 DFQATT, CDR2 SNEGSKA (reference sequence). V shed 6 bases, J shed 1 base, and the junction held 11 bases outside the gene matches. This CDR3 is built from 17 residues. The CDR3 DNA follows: TGCAGTGCCAACCCCCAGGGGGCGGGTTCTGGGGCCAACGTCCTGACTTTC. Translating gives CSANPQGAGSGANVLTF.

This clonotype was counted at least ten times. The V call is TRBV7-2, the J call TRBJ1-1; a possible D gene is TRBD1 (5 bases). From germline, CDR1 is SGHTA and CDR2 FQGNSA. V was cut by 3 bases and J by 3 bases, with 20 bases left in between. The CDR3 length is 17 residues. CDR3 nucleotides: TGTGCCAGCAGCTTGCCCCTCGGGACGAACCGCGACACTGAAGCTTTCTTT. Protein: CASSLPLGTNRDTEAFF. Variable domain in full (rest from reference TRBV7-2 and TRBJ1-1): GAGVSQSPSNKVTEKGKDVELRCDPISGHTALYWYRQSLGQGLEFLIYFQGNSAPDKSGLPSDRFSAERTGGSVSTLTIQRTQQEDSAVYLCASSLPLGTNRDTEAFFGQGTRLTVV.

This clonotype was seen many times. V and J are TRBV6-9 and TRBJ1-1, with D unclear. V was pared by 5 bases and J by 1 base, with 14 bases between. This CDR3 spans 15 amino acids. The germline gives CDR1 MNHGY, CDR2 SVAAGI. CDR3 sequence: CASSSRRKRNTEAFF. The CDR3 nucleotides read TGTGCCAGCAGTAGCAGACGGAAAAGGAACACTGAAGCTTTCTTT.

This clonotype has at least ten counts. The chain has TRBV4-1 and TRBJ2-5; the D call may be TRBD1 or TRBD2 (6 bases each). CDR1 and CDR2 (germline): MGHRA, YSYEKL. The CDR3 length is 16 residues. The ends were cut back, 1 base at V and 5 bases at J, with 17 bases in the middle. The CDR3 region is CASSQGESGAGETQYF. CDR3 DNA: TGCGCCAGCAGCCAAGGGGAGTCGGGGGCCGGGGAGACCCAGTACTTC.

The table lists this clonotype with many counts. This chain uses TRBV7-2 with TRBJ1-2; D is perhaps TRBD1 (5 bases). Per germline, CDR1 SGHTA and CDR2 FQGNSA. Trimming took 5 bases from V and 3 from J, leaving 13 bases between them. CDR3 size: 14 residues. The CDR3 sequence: CASSPFRGDYGYTF. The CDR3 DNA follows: TGTGCCAGCAGCCCCTTCAGAGGGGACTATGGCTACACCTTC.

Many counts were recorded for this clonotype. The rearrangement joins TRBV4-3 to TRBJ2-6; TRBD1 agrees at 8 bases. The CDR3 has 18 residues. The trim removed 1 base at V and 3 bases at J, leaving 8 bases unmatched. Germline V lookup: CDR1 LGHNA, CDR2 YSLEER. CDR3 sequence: CASSQGTTGDYGANVLTF. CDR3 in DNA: TGCGCCAGCAGCCAAGGGACGACAGGGGATTATGGGGCCAACGTCCTGACTTTC.

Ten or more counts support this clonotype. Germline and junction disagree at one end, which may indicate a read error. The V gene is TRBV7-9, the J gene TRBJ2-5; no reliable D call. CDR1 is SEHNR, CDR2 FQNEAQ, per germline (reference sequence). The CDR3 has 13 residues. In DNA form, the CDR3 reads TGTGCCAGCAGATTAGACATCCAAGAGACCCAGTACTTC. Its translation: CASRLDIQETQYF. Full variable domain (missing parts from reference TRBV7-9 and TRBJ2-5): DTGVSQNPRHKITKRGQNVTFRCDPISEHNRLYWYRQTLGQGPEFLTYFQNEAQLEKSRLLSDRFSAERPKGSFSTLEIQRTEQGDSAMYLCASRLDIQETQYFGPGTRLLVL.

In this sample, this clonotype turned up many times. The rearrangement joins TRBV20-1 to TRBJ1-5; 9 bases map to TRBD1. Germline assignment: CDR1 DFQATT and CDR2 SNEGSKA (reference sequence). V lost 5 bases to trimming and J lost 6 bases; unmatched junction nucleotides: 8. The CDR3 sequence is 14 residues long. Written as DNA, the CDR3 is TGCAGTGCTGGCGGACAGGGGACTTCTCAGCCCCAGCATTTT. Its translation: CSAGGQGTSQPQHF.

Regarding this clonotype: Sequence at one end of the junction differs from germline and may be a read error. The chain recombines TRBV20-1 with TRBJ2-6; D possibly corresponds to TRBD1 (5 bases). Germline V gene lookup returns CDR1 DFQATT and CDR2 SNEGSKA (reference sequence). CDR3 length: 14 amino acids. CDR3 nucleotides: TGCAGTGCTACACAGAGCTCTGGGGCCAAAGTCCTGACTTTC. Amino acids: CSATQSSGAKVLTF.

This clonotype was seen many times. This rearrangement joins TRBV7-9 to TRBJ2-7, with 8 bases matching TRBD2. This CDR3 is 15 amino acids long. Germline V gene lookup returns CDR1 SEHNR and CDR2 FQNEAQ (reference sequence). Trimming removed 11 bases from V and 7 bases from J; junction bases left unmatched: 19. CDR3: CAGLSGRAGVGEQYF. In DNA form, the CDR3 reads TGTGCCGGATTGAGCGGGAGAGCCGGTGTCGGAGAGCAGTACTTC.